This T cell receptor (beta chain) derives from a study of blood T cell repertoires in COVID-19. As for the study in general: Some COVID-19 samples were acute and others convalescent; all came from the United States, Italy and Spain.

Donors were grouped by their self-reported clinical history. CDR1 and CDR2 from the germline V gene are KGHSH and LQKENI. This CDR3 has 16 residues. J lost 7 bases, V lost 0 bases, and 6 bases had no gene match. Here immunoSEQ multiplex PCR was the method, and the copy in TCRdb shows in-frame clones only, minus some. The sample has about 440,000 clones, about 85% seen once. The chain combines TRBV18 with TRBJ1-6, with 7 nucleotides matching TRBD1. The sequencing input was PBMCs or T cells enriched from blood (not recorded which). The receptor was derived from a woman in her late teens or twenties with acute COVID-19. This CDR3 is CASSPPIGTENSPLHF. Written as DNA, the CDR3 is TGTGCCAGCTCACCACCAATAGGGACAGAGAATTCACCCCTCCACTTT.